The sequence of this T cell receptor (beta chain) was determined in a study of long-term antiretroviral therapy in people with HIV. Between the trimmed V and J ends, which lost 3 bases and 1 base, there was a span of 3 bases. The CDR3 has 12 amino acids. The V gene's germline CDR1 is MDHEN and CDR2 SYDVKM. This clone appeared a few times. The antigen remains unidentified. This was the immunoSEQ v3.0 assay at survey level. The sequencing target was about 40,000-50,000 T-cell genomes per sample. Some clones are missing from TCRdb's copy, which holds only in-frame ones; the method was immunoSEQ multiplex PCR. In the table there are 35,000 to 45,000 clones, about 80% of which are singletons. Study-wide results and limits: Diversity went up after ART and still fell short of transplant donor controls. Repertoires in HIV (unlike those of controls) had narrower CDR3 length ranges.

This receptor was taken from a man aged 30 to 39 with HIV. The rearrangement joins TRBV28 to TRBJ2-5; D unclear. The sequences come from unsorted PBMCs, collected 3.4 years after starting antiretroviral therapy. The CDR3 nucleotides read TGTGCCAGCAGTTTCACCCAAGAGACCCAGTACTTC. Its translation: CASSFTQETQYF.